This TCR beta chain was sequenced in a study of T cells after yellow fever vaccination. Background on the study: Fractions of low cell number were prepared using SMART-Seq v4 Ultra Low Input.

This clonotype was counted only a few times. Its antigen is as yet unknown. The CDR3 has 13 residues. Germline V gene lookup returns CDR1 SGHTA and CDR2 FQGTGA. V lost 4 bases to trimming and J lost 5 bases, with 9 bases between them. Template switching with 5'RACE generated the TCR cDNA and added a universal primer site and UMIs. MiXCR was run by TCRdb on the 5' RACE reads, yielding one entry per CDR3 protein. Found here are some 260,000 distinct CDR3 sequences, over 4.5% of them singletons; the top ten hold more than 3%. Study conclusions and caveats: Though it reached lower strength, the secondary response hit its peak faster, day 5 versus 15.

The V gene is TRBV7-3, the J gene TRBJ2-1; D gene ambiguous. The material was CD4+ T cells sorted from PBMCs, obtained on the day of the yellow fever booster vaccination. This TCR was sampled from a man aged 18 to 30 who received the YFV17D yellow fever vaccine. CDR3 protein: CASSSTMDNEQFF. In DNA, the CDR3 is TGTGCCAGCAGCTCCACCATGGACAATGAGCAGTTCTTC.